Listed below are T cell receptor beta chains from one sample, sequenced in a study of T cell changes during pregnancy in multiple sclerosis. Data came from immunoSEQ multiplex PCR; TCRdb stores just in-frame clones and leaves some out. The sample lists about 80,000 clones, about 91% occurring once. This material consisted of peripheral blood, taken before pregnancy. The receptors here all came from a female donor with multiple sclerosis, enrolled in a pregnancy study. Both conserved end residues are part of each CDR3. D genes are given only for firm matches.

v_gene	d_gene	j_gene	CDR3nt	CDR3aa
TRBV6-5	TRBD1	TRBJ2-5	TGTGCCAGCAGTTACCACGGGACAGGGGGTGAGCAGTACTTC	CASSYHGTGGEQYF
TRBV5-5	NA	TRBJ2-5	TGTGCCAGCACTCACCCGACAGGCCAAGAGACCCAGTACTTC	CASTHPTGQETQYF
TRBV10-3	TRBD1	TRBJ1-2	TGTGCCATCAGTAGACAGGGGGCGCATCACTATGGCTACACCTTC	CAISRQGAHHYGYTF
TRBV27	TRBD2	TRBJ2-1	TGTGCCAGCAGTTCACCGGGACTAGGTCGAAATGAGCAGTTCTTC	CASSSPGLGRNEQFF
TRBV6-5	NA	TRBJ2-7	TGTGCCAGCAGATCTGCGGTCGGGGACGAGCAGTACTTC	CASRSAVGDEQYF
TRBV28	NA	TRBJ2-2	TGTGCCAGCAGCCGTCACCCGGCCGGGGAGCTGTTTTTT	CASSRHPAGELFF
TRBV5-1	NA	TRBJ1-5	TGCGCCAGCAGCTTAACAGGGCCCAATCAGCCCCAGCATTTT	CASSLTGPNQPQHF
TRBV29-1	NA	TRBJ2-2	TGCAGCGTTATATCAGGGATCGGGGAGCTGTTTTTT	CSVISGIGELFF
TRBV6-1	NA	TRBJ1-5	TGTGCCAGCAGTGAAGGGGGGGTCCCCAATCAGCCCCAGCATTTT	CASSEGGVPNQPQHF
TRBV5-1	NA	TRBJ2-1	TGCGCCAGCAGCTTATCGGTGGGGACTAATGAGCAGTTCTTC	CASSLSVGTNEQFF
TRBV4-3	TRBD1	TRBJ2-7	TGCGCCAGCAGCCCATCGGACAGGGGTGTCTACGAGCAGTACTTC	CASSPSDRGVYEQYF
TRBV7-2	NA	TRBJ2-5	TGTGCCAGCAGCCCAAAAGAGACCCAGTACTTC	CASSPKETQYF
TRBV28	TRBD1	TRBJ2-1	TGTGCCAGCAGACCGGGACAGAGATCTGAGCAGTTCTTC	CASRPGQRSEQFF
TRBV6-6	TRBD2	TRBJ2-3	TGTGCCAGCAGGGGAGCGGGAGGGCCGGGAGGTACGCAGTATTTT	CASRGAGGPGGTQYF
TRBV19	TRBD1	TRBJ1-3	TGTGCCAGCACCGTGACCGGGACAGGAGGAAACACCATATATTTT	CASTVTGTGGNTIYF
TRBV5-4	TRBD2	TRBJ2-7	TGTGCCAGCAGTTCCCCCGGGACTAGCGGGTACGAGCAGTACTTC	CASSSPGTSGYEQYF
TRBV29-1	TRBD1	TRBJ1-1	TGCAGCGTGCTGACAGGGGTCATCACTGAAGCTTTCTTT	CSVLTGVITEAFF
TRBV2	TRBD2	TRBJ2-3	TGTGCCAGCAGAGGACTAGCGGGCAACACAGATACGCAGTATTTT	CASRGLAGNTDTQYF
TRBV7-6	TRBD2	TRBJ2-1	TGTGCCAGCAGCTTAGGGGCTAGCGGGAGAGTAAATGAGCAGTTCTTC	CASSLGASGRVNEQFF
TRBV7-3	TRBD2	TRBJ2-3	TGTGCCAGCAGCCCCCGGACTAGCGGGAGCCCAGATACGCAGTATTTT	CASSPRTSGSPDTQYF
TRBV4-2	TRBD1	TRBJ2-5	TGTGCCAGCAGCCAAGAAGGGACAGGGCACCAAGAGACCCAGTACTTC	CASSQEGTGHQETQYF
TRBV4-1	NA	TRBJ2-5	TGCGCCAGCAGCCAAGAACTTCGGGAGACCCAGTACTTC	CASSQELRETQYF
TRBV19	NA	TRBJ2-7	TGTGCCAGCCTGAGCAAGTCCTACGAGCAGTACTTC	CASLSKSYEQYF
TRBV27	NA	TRBJ2-2	TGTGCCAGCAGTTCGTCAGGGAACACCGGGGAGCTGTTTTTT	CASSSSGNTGELFF
TRBV5-1	NA	TRBJ2-1	TGCGCCAGCAGCGGGGCCCCACGCGGTACCAATGAGCAGTTCTTC	CASSGAPRGTNEQFF
TRBV7-3	NA	TRBJ2-1	TGTGCCAGCAGCGAATTTCCCCAGGGGGCGGGAGACTTCAATGAGCAGTTCTTC	CASSEFPQGAGDFNEQFF
TRBV30	NA	TRBJ2-7	TGTGCCTGGAGCAAAGGGGTACTCACCCTCGGCGAGCAGTACTTC	CAWSKGVLTLGEQYF
TRBV5-1	TRBD2	TRBJ2-1	TGCGCCAGCAGCTTGGGTCTAGCGGGGTACAATGAGCAGTTCTTC	CASSLGLAGYNEQFF
TRBV4-2	NA	TRBJ1-2	TGTGCCAGCAGCCCTTCAGGGTATGGCTACACCTTC	CASSPSGYGYTF
TRBV19	TRBD2	TRBJ2-1	TGTGCCAGTAGTTCTCTCGGACTAGCGGGAGTCAGTGAGCAGTTCTTC	CASSSLGLAGVSEQFF
TRBV5-1	NA	TRBJ1-3	TGCGCCAGCAGCTCAGGGTGGAGCTCTGGAAACACCATATATTTT	CASSSGWSSGNTIYF
TRBV27	TRBD2	TRBJ2-7	TGTGCCAGCAAAGGACTAGCGGGAGGGCCGCTCTACGAGCAGTACTTC	CASKGLAGGPLYEQYF
TRBV6-5	NA	TRBJ1-1	TGTGCCAGCAGCCCGACAGGATCGAACACTGAAGCTTTCTTT	CASSPTGSNTEAFF
TRBV21-1	NA	TRBJ2-4	TGTGCCAGCAGCGCCCGATGCCGGACAGGGGCCAGGAGGGACATTCAGTACTTC	CASSARCRTGARRDIQYF
TRBV25-1	NA	TRBJ2-7	TGTGCCAGCAGCGCCACAGGATCCTACGAGCAGTACTTC	CASSATGSYEQYF
TRBV19	NA	TRBJ2-1	TGTGCCAGTAGTATCATGGGACTTGACCACAATGAGCAGTTCTTC	CASSIMGLDHNEQFF
TRBV5-1	NA	TRBJ2-3	TGCGCCAGCAGCTCCGGTCTCTCTAGCACAGATACGCAGTATTTT	CASSSGLSSTDTQYF
TRBV5-1	NA	TRBJ2-2	TGCGCCAGCAGCTTCGTGAGCACCGGGGAGCTGTTTTTT	CASSFVSTGELFF
TRBV11-2	NA	TRBJ2-3	TGTGCCAGCAGCCCTTCCGTCTCAGCGGGTGCCCGAGGGCAGTATTTT	CASSPSVSAGARGQYF
TRBV4-2	NA	TRBJ2-7	TGTGCCAGCAGCCAAGCACGAGCTGAGGCCTACGAGCAGTACTTC	CASSQARAEAYEQYF